The 18 T cell receptor beta chains below come from one sample, sequenced in a study of blood T cell repertoires in COVID-19. The repertoire was sequenced with immunoSEQ multiplex PCR; TCRdb's copy has only in-frame clones and lacks some. The table lists 220,000 or so clones, 70% to 90% of them singletons, with about 3% in the top ten. The specimen sequenced was peripheral blood. The receptors were sampled from a man aged 45-65 years who had recovered from COVID-19.

This chain connects TRBV27 to TRBJ2-3; tentatively, D is TRBD2 (5 bases). CDR3 length: 14 amino acids. Trimming removed 5 bases at V and 2 bases at J, with 11 bases between. Looked up from germline, CDR1 is MNHEY and CDR2 is SMNVEV (reference sequence). CDR3 loop: CASSRSGLTDTQYF. The CDR3 bases are TGTGCCAGCAGTCGGAGCGGTCTCACAGATACGCAGTATTTT.

The chain has TRBV27 and TRBJ2-1, with D possibly being TRBD2 (6 bases). The CDR3 runs 18 residues. Germline lookup yields CDR1 MNHEY and CDR2 SMNVEV (reference sequence). V was clipped by 4 bases and J by 4 bases, with 23 bases between them. In nucleotides, the CDR3 is TGTGCCAGCAGTTCTGATTCGGGGCTAGCGAGGGCGTACAATGAGCAGTTCTTC. Protein product: CASSSDSGLARAYNEQFF.

The rearrangement uses TRBV5-1 and TRBJ2-1, with D perhaps matching TRBD2 (5 bases). The CDR3 loop spans 16 amino acids. The ends were cut back, 0 bases at V and 6 bases at J, with 16 bases in the middle. Germline CDR1 is SGHRS and CDR2 is YFSETQ. The CDR3 region is CASSLGGRGLVNEQFF. In nucleotides, the CDR3 is TGCGCCAGCAGCTTGGGAGGTCGGGGATTAGTCAATGAGCAGTTCTTC.

V and J are TRBV15 and TRBJ2-2, with 14 positions matching TRBD2. CDR3 length: 16 residues. From germline, CDR1 is LNHNV and CDR2 YYDKDF (reference sequence). The J segment lost 7 bases and the V segment lost 5 bases, leaving 6 bases of the junction unmatched. The chain's CDR3 is CATSSGLAGAFGELFF. DNA of the CDR3: TGTGCCACCAGCTCGGGACTAGCGGGAGCCTTCGGGGAGCTGTTTTTT. Full variable domain (remainder filled in from reference TRBV15 and TRBJ2-2): DAMVIQNPRYQVTQFGKPVTLSCSQTLNHNVMYWYQQKSSQAPKLLFHYYDKDFNNEADTPDNFQSRRPNTSFCFLDIRSPGLGDTAMYLCATSSGLAGAFGELFFGEGSRLTVL.

This clone appeared once. The V gene is TRBV27, the J gene TRBJ2-2; D not certain. The germline CDR1 and CDR2 sequences are MNHEY and SMNVEV (reference sequence). This CDR3 contains 13 residues. Trimming took off 3 bases at V and 5 bases at J, with 7 bases between the two ends. CDR3 in amino acids: CASSLLGTGELFF. The CDR3, as DNA: TGTGCCAGCAGTTTGCTAGGAACCGGGGAGCTGTTTTTT.

The chain links TRBV5-1 to TRBJ2-5; the D gene is possibly TRBD1 (5 bases). V was clipped by 5 bases and J by 2 bases, with 10 bases between them. Per the germline V gene, CDR1 is SGHRS and CDR2 is YFSETQ. The CDR3 covers 13 residues. The CDR3 sequence: CASSQGRQETQYF. CDR3 coding DNA: TGCGCCAGCAGTCAGGGCAGACAAGAGACCCAGTACTTC.

This clone was recorded once. The chain recombines TRBV5-4 with TRBJ2-7; a weak D match, TRBD1 (7 bases). The V gene lost 4 bases and the J gene lost 2 bases, with 10 bases spanning the gap. CDR1 and CDR2 from the germline V gene are SGHNT and YYREEE (reference sequence). This CDR3 has 13 residues. The CDR3 region is CASSQGEAYEQYF. CDR3 DNA sequence: TGTGCCAGCAGCCAGGGGGAGGCCTACGAGCAGTACTTC.

The chain joins TRBV18 to TRBJ2-7; tentative D call: TRBD1 (6 bases). The CDR3 has 12 residues. Between the trimmed V and J ends, which lost 4 bases and 6 bases, there was a span of 10 bases. Germline values: CDR1 KGHSH, CDR2 LQKENI. DNA for the CDR3: TGTGCCAGCTCACGGGACAATCGCGAGCAGTACTTC. Its translation is CASSRDNREQYF.

The chain carries TRBV7-2 and TRBJ1-4, with TRBD1 identical over 8 bases. Germline V gives CDR1 SGHTA, CDR2 FQGNSA. V dropped 5 bases and J dropped 5; count of bases not matched to a gene: 19. The CDR3 runs to 19 residues. CDR3 DNA sequence: TGTGCCAGCAGCCCCTTCGGGCAGGGGGCGTTGATTGCGAATGAAAAACTGTTTTTT. This gives the protein CASSPFGQGALIANEKLFF.

The V and J genes are TRBV5-4 and TRBJ2-1; D unclear. V shed 0 bases and J shed 5 bases, with 12 bases lying between them. CDR3 length: 15 residues. In germline, CDR1 is SGHNT, CDR2 YYREEE (reference sequence). The CDR3 region is CASSLGLVYDNEQFF. CDR3 bases: TGTGCCAGCAGCTTGGGTCTAGTCTACGACAATGAGCAGTTCTTC.

The genes are TRBV28 and TRBJ2-7, with 8 bases aligning to TRBD2. Trimming at V came to 5 bases and at J to 6 bases, leaving 12 bases not matched to a gene. The CDR3 has 15 amino acids. The germline V gene encodes CDR1 MDHEN and CDR2 SYDVKM. The CDR3 loop reads CASSRPAGEGIEQYF. CDR3 nucleotides: TGTGCCAGCAGTAGACCAGCGGGAGAAGGGATCGAGCAGTACTTC.

This clone occurred once. CDR3 bases: TGTGCCAGCCGAGACAGGGACGTCAACACTGAAGCTTTCTTT. Its protein product is CASRDRDVNTEAFF. The chain employs TRBV6-5 and TRBJ1-1, with 7 bases identical to TRBD1. From germline, CDR1 is MNHEY and CDR2 SVGAGI. The CDR3 spans 14 residues. The V and J ends lost 8 bases and 2 bases, in that order; junction bases with no gene match: 8.

This chain connects TRBV21-1 to TRBJ1-1; the table's D call TRBD1 went unverified against the DNA. TRBV21-1 is a documented pseudogene. This CDR3 spans 16 amino acids. The CDR3 region is CASSKALWTENTEAFF. DNA for the CDR3: TGTGCCAGCAGCAAAGCGCTTTGGACAGAGAACACTGAAGCTTTCTTT.

The CDR3 region has the DNA TGTGCCAGCAGGGCCAGCGGGGGCTACAATGAGCAGTTCTTC. Its protein is CASRASGGYNEQFF. This rearrangement joins TRBV7-9 to TRBJ2-1; 8 nucleotides align to TRBD2. The germline CDR1 and CDR2 sequences are SEHNR and FQNEAQ (reference sequence). The CDR3 is 14 residues long. J gave up 3 bases and V 6 bases, and 4 bases lay outside the gene matches.

The gene calls are TRBV28 and TRBJ2-7; 8 nucleotides line up with TRBD2. The V segment lost 10 bases and the J segment 4 bases; nucleotides outside the gene matches: 9. Looked up from germline, CDR1 is MDHEN and CDR2 is SYDVKM. The CDR3 consists of 13 residues. For the CDR3, the DNA is TGTGCCACCAGGGGACTAGACCATTACGAGCAGTACTTC. Translated, it gives CATRGLDHYEQYF. The variable domain in full, with the rest retrieved from reference TRBV28 and TRBJ2-7, is DVKVTQSSRYLVKRTGEKVFLECVQDMDHENMFWYRQDPGLGLRLIYFSYDVKMKEKGDIPEGYSVSREKKERFSLILESASTNQTSMYLCATRGLDHYEQYFGPGTRLTVT.

The V gene is TRBV6-5, the J gene TRBJ2-5, with TRBD1 matching over 10 bases. The V segment lost 6 bases and the J segment 6 bases; nucleotides outside the gene matches: 4. The CDR3 covers 13 residues. The germline gives CDR1 MNHEY, CDR2 SVGAGI. The CDR3 reads CASRGQGRKTQYF. The CDR3 DNA reads as TGTGCCAGCAGGGGACAGGGGAGAAAGACCCAGTACTTC.

The gene calls are TRBV28 and TRBJ1-1; D not certain. The ends were cut back, 1 base at V and 1 base at J, with 7 bases in the middle. CDR1 is MDHEN and CDR2 is SYDVKM in the germline V gene. The CDR3 covers 14 residues. Here the CDR3 DNA reads TGTGCCAGCAGTTTATTCAGAAGGAACACTGAAGCTTTCTTT. It codes for CASSLFRRNTEAFF.

This chain links TRBV6-6 with TRBJ2-7; 7 bases match TRBD1. CDR3 length: 18 residues. Germline CDR1 is MNHNY and CDR2 is SVGAGI (reference sequence). The trim removed 5 bases at V and 3 bases at J, leaving 19 bases unmatched. This chain's CDR3 is CASSQYGDSLTRRYEQYF. Written as DNA, the CDR3 is TGTGCCAGCAGTCAGTACGGGGACAGCCTAACCCGCCGCTACGAGCAGTACTTC.